This TCR beta chain was retrieved from a study of T cells in Graves' hyperthyroidism and ophthalmopathy. Amplification of TCR beta CDR3 regions was performed using RNA transcripts as template. The HTBI primer set served for first-round RT-PCR of the TCR CDR3. TCRdb recomputed calls from the multiplex PCR reads with MiXCR, one row per CDR3 protein. In the table there are under 350,000 distinct CDR3 sequences, less than 30% of which are singletons. Trimming removed 2 bases from V and 4 bases from J, with 15 bases in between. Germline CDR1 is MNHEY and CDR2 is SVGAGI. CDR3 length: 15 amino acids. The chain recombines TRBV6-5 with TRBJ2-7; possible D gene TRBD1, 6 bases. The sequencing sample was made of blood. This receptor was taken from a man aged 35-49 years with Graves' hyperthyroidism that later progressed to Graves' ophthalmopathy. CDR3 residues: CASSYRGQPGYEQYF. DNA for the CDR3: TGTGCCAGCAGTTACAGGGGACAACCGGGGTACGAGCAGTACTTC.